The 30 T cell receptor beta chains given below trace back to one sample, sequenced in a study of cytomegalovirus exposure and HLA in healthy donors. Libraries were prepared by immunoSEQ multiplex PCR; TCRdb keeps only in-frame clonotypes and omits some of them. The sample lists roughly 310,000 clones, 70% to 90% occurring once. The sequenced sample consisted of PBMCs. The receptor set was obtained from a man younger than 45 in good health and CMV-seronegative.

This chain connects TRBV6-1 to TRBJ1-5; D is undetermined. V lost 5 bases to trimming and J lost 1 base, with 12 bases between them. Germline V lookup: CDR1 MNHNS, CDR2 SASEGT. This CDR3 has 15 residues. The CDR3 reads CASSTKTYSNQPQHF. The CDR3 DNA reads as TGTGCCAGCAGTACTAAAACATACAGCAATCAGCCCCAGCATTTT.

The V call is TRBV6-6, the J call TRBJ1-5; D is undetermined. Germline-derived CDR1 and CDR2 are MNHNY and SVGAGI (reference sequence). Trimming removed 7 bases from V and 3 bases from J, with 13 bases in between. This CDR3 is 14 amino acids long. The CDR3 region has the DNA TGTGCCAGCAAAGAGGGCCAGCTCAATCAGCCCCAGCATTTT. It is translated as CASKEGQLNQPQHF.

The chain recombines TRBV19 with TRBJ2-3; maybe TRBD1 (7 bases). This CDR3 is built from 15 residues. The germline CDR1 and CDR2 sequences are LNHDA and SQIVND (reference sequence). Trimming took 6 bases from V and 5 from J, leaving 18 bases between them. In DNA, the CDR3 is TGTGCCAGTAGAACGCTCCAGGGGGGCGGAGATACGCAGTATTTT. Protein product: CASRTLQGGGDTQYF. Complete variable domain (other parts from reference TRBV19 and TRBJ2-3): DGGITQSPKYLFRKEGQNVTLSCEQNLNHDAMYWYRQDPGQGLRLIYYSQIVNDFQKGDIAEGYSVSREKKESFPLTVTSAQKNPTAFYLCASRTLQGGGDTQYFGPGTRLTVL.

This clone appeared once. The chain combines TRBV2 with TRBJ1-1; 7 bases agree with TRBD1. Germline CDR1 is SNHLY and CDR2 is FYNNEI. V was clipped by 6 bases and J by 5 bases; unmatched bases: 3. CDR3 length: 12 residues. CDR3 residues: CASSRQGTEAFF. CDR3 sequence (DNA): TGTGCCAGCAGCCGACAGGGAACTGAAGCTTTCTTT.

V is TRBV12-5 and J is TRBJ1-5; D perhaps matches TRBD1 (6 bases). V dropped 5 bases and J dropped 3 bases, with 17 bases sitting between them. The CDR3 has 16 amino acids. CDR1 is LGHNT and CDR2 is FRNRAP in the germline V gene. CDR3 coding DNA: TGTGCTAGTGGTCAAAGAGGGGGGGGTGACAATCAGCCCCAGCATTTT. As protein: CASGQRGGGDNQPQHF.

The chain employs TRBV4-1 and TRBJ1-3, with 9 nucleotides matching TRBD1. Germline V lookup: CDR1 MGHRA, CDR2 YSYEKL. Trimming at V came to 2 bases and at J to 2 bases, leaving 4 bases not matched to a gene. This CDR3 is built from 16 residues. CDR3 amino acids: CASSQRDREPGNTIYF. The CDR3 DNA is TGCGCCAGCAGCCAACGGGACAGGGAACCTGGAAACACCATATATTTT.

The chain has TRBV5-1 and TRBJ2-7; maybe TRBD1 (6 bases). V lost 2 bases to trimming and J lost 5 bases, with 17 bases between them. This CDR3 spans 15 amino acids. Germline V lookup: CDR1 SGHRS, CDR2 YFSETQ. In DNA form, the CDR3 reads TGCGCCAGCAGCTTCCCAGGGGCGTCACGTAACGAGCAGTACTTC. This gives the protein CASSFPGASRNEQYF.

This sequence joins TRBV28 and TRBJ1-1; D is unclear. This CDR3 comprises 13 residues. V was trimmed by 2 bases and J by 6 bases, leaving 10 bases between them. CDR1 and CDR2 from the germline V gene are MDHEN and SYDVKM. As DNA, the CDR3 is TGTGCCAGCAGTTTAACAGTAAACGCTGAAGCTTTCTTT. It yields the protein CASSLTVNAEAFF.

The gene calls are TRBV7-7 and TRBJ2-5; D is perhaps TRBD2 (6 bases). V was pared by 5 bases and J by 5 bases, with 18 bases between. CDR1 is SSHAT and CDR2 is FNYEAQ in the germline V gene (reference sequence). CDR3 size: 15 residues. CDR3 nucleotides: TGTGCCAGCAGCGTTGGAGGGGCACTATGGGAGACCCAGTACTTC. This translates into CASSVGGALWETQYF.

CDR3 sequence (DNA): TGCGCCAGCAGCTTGGCGCCATCGGGAGGGAGCACTGAAGCTTTCTTT. Protein product: CASSLAPSGGSTEAFF. The V gene is TRBV5-1, the J gene TRBJ1-1; D is unclear. Deletions cut 0 bases from V and 4 bases from J, with 16 bases between. The CDR3 has 16 amino acids. Germline CDR1 and CDR2: SGHRS and YFSETQ.

J is TRBJ2-3 and V is TRBV10-1; D uncertain. Trimming shortened V by 4 bases and J by 1 base, and 6 bases separated the two germline ends. CDR1 and CDR2 (germline): WNHNN, SYGVQD (reference sequence). CDR3 length: 13 amino acids. CDR3 sequence reads: CASSAVRTDTQYF. For the CDR3, the DNA is TGCGCCAGCAGTGCGGTCCGCACAGATACGCAGTATTTT.

The chain carries TRBV4-3 and TRBJ1-4; D is perhaps TRBD1 (5 bases). Trimming shortened V by 0 bases and J by 8 bases, and 22 bases separated the two germline ends. The CDR3 runs 18 residues. The germline V gene has CDR1 LGHNA and CDR2 YSLEER. Here the CDR3 DNA reads TGCGCCAGCAGCCAAGACTCTGGCTTCTGGCAGGGTAAAGAAAAACTGTTTTTT. This sequence encodes CASSQDSGFWQGKEKLFF.

The rearrangement joins TRBV5-6 to TRBJ2-5; 10 bases fit TRBD2. The germline V gene has CDR1 SGHDT and CDR2 YYEEEE. This CDR3 has 17 residues. V gave up 0 bases and J gave up 0 bases; unmatched junction bases: 5. CDR3 DNA: TGTGCCAGCAGCTTGGGACTAGCGGGTTCGTACCAAGAGACCCAGTACTTC. Its translation is CASSLGLAGSYQETQYF. Supplemented by reference TRBV5-6 and TRBJ2-5, the full variable domain reads DAGVTQSPTHLIKTRGQQVTLRCSPKSGHDTVSWYQQALGQGPQFIFQYYEEEERQRGNFPDRFSGHQFPNYSSELNVNALLLGDSALYLCASSLGLAGSYQETQYFGPGTRLLVL.

This clone was counted between two and nine times. The rearrangement uses TRBV6-5 and TRBJ1-2; 7 bases are shared with TRBD1. Per germline, CDR1 MNHEY and CDR2 SVGAGI. V shed 2 bases, J shed 2 bases, and the junction held 2 bases outside the gene matches. This CDR3 has 14 amino acids. For the CDR3, the DNA is TGTGCCAGCAGTTACGCGGACAGGAACTATGGCTACACCTTC. Translating it yields CASSYADRNYGYTF.

Only a few counts were recorded for this clone. V usage is TRBV7-2 and J usage is TRBJ1-1; no clear D gene. The CDR3 has 13 amino acids. The germline V and J ends were trimmed by 4 bases and 2 bases, with 8 bases remaining between them. From germline, CDR1 is SGHTA and CDR2 FQGNSA. Here the CDR3 reads CASSSGLNTEAFF. The CDR3 region has the DNA TGTGCCAGCAGCTCCGGACTAAACACTGAAGCTTTCTTT.

V gene TRBV18 combines with J gene TRBJ2-7; a possible D gene is TRBD1 (6 bases). The CDR3 loop spans 13 amino acids. Germline V lookup: CDR1 KGHSH, CDR2 LQKENI. Trimming cost V 4 bases and J 4 bases, with 11 bases left between them. The CDR3 sequence is CASSQQGSYEQYF. CDR3 nucleotides: TGTGCCAGCTCACAACAGGGTTCGTACGAGCAGTACTTC.

A few counts support this clone. The chain links TRBV27 to TRBJ1-2; 7 nucleotides line up with TRBD1. Trimming cost V 5 bases and J 4 bases; bases outside gene matches: 4. Germline CDR1 MNHEY, CDR2 SMNVEV (reference sequence). CDR3 length equals 13 residues. CDR3 in amino acids: CASSPGQLYGYTF. In DNA form, the CDR3 reads TGTGCCAGCAGTCCGGGACAGCTCTATGGCTACACCTTC.

The chain combines TRBV5-1 with TRBJ1-3; perhaps TRBD1 as D (5 bases). Germline V CDR1 and CDR2: SGHRS, YFSETQ. Trimming pared 2 bases from V and 4 bases from J, leaving 16 bases between. The CDR3 sequence is 16 residues long. As DNA, the CDR3 is TGCGCCAGCAGCTTTACAACAGGACAAGGCGGAAACACCATATATTTT. Translating gives CASSFTTGQGGNTIYF.

In regard to this clone: The sample carries other DNA sequences with the same CDR3. The V gene is TRBV9, the J gene TRBJ2-7, with TRBD1 matching over 8 bases. The trim removed 0 bases at V and 2 bases at J, leaving 1 base unmatched. The V gene's germline CDR1 is SGDLS and CDR2 YYNGEE. The CDR3 has 14 residues. CDR3 amino acids: CASSVGTGPYEQYF. CDR3 sequence (DNA): TGTGCCAGCAGCGTAGGGACAGGGCCCTACGAGCAGTACTTC.

This clone was found a few times. One end of the junction varies from germline; a read error may be responsible. This chain uses TRBV6-6 with TRBJ1-6; 8 nucleotides agree with TRBD1. Germline CDR1 MNHNY, CDR2 SVGAGI (reference sequence). The CDR3 loop spans 14 amino acids. The CDR3 nucleotides read TGTGCCAGCAGTTACACCCGGGACAGGTCCCAGCGAACATTT. This codes for CASSYTRDRSQRTF.

The chain recombines TRBV5-4 with TRBJ1-1; D not resolved. V gave up 2 bases and J gave up 0 bases, with 8 bases separating them. This CDR3 has 14 amino acids. Looked up from germline, CDR1 is SGHNT and CDR2 is YYREEE (reference sequence). The DNA for the CDR3 is TGTGCCAGCAGCTTCGGTCCATTGAACACTGAAGCTTTCTTT. It translates to CASSFGPLNTEAFF.

This chain uses TRBV2 with TRBJ1-2; 10 nucleotides match TRBD1. V shed 0 bases and J 3 bases; nucleotides not matched to a gene: 10. This CDR3 region has 18 residues. Germline lookup yields CDR1 SNHLY and CDR2 FYNNEI. Here the CDR3 DNA reads TGTGCCAGCAGTGAAGCGACAGGGGGCGGCCCCAGGGACTATGGCTACACCTTC. Translation: CASSEATGGGPRDYGYTF.

This clone was detected only a few times. The rearrangement joins TRBV27 to TRBJ1-5, with 11 bases fitting TRBD1. J was trimmed by 7 bases and V by 0 bases; bases with no gene match: 2. The CDR3 extends over 15 amino acids. Germline CDR1 reads MNHEY; CDR2 reads SMNVEV (reference sequence). Here the CDR3 reads CASSLSGQGAQPQHF. The DNA of the CDR3 is TGTGCCAGCAGTTTATCAGGACAGGGGGCCCAGCCCCAGCATTTT.

The V gene is TRBV27, the J gene TRBJ2-1, with TRBD2 identical over 11 bases. The CDR3 contains 16 residues. Germline trimming cut 4 bases from V and 3 bases from J; bases unmatched to any gene: 5. From germline, CDR1 is MNHEY and CDR2 SMNVEV (reference sequence). In DNA, the CDR3 is TGTGCCAGCAGTTCCTTAGCGGGGGGGCACTACAATGAGCAGTTCTTC. Its translation: CASSSLAGGHYNEQFF.

The chain carries TRBV7-9 and TRBJ2-1; a weak D match, TRBD2 (5 bases). Germline loops: CDR1 SEHNR, CDR2 FQNEAQ (reference sequence). The CDR3 extends over 16 amino acids. V lost 5 bases and J 2 bases, leaving 16 bases between the germline ends. In DNA, the CDR3 is TGTGCCAGCAGCCCAGTGGCCGGGAATGCCTACAATGAGCAGTTCTTC. This encodes CASSPVAGNAYNEQFF.

This chain connects TRBV19 to TRBJ1-2; the D gene is possibly TRBD1 (6 bases). V gave up 8 bases and J gave up 2 bases, with 12 bases separating them. The CDR3 is made up of 13 amino acids. The germline gives CDR1 LNHDA, CDR2 SQIVND (reference sequence). The CDR3 bases are TGTGCCAGTGGGTGGACAGCGAACTATGGCTACACCTTC. It encodes CASGWTANYGYTF. The full variable domain, rest sourced from reference TRBV19 and TRBJ1-2, is DGGITQSPKYLFRKEGQNVTLSCEQNLNHDAMYWYRQDPGQGLRLIYYSQIVNDFQKGDIAEGYSVSREKKESFPLTVTSAQKNPTAFYLCASGWTANYGYTFGSGTRLTVV.

V usage is TRBV15 and J usage is TRBJ2-3, with TRBD2 matching over 9 bases. The CDR3 totals 18 residues. Trimming cost V 4 bases and J 5 bases; bases outside gene matches: 16. Germline V gives CDR1 LNHNV, CDR2 YYDKDF (reference sequence). CDR3 amino acids: CATSILRASGGPRDTQYF. The CDR3 DNA reads TGTGCCACCAGCATCCTAAGGGCCAGCGGGGGGCCCCGAGATACGCAGTATTTT.

The V call is TRBV5-4, the J call TRBJ1-1, with 8 positions matching TRBD1. V trimming: 0 bases; J trimming: 0 bases; junction bases outside the gene matches: 10. In germline, CDR1 is SGHNT, CDR2 YYREEE (reference sequence). This CDR3 has 18 amino acids. The CDR3 protein is CASSLEGQGGLLNTEAFF. The DNA for the CDR3 is TGTGCCAGCAGCTTGGAAGGACAGGGTGGTCTTCTGAACACTGAAGCTTTCTTT.

CDR3 loop: CASSPRDRAYEQYF. As DNA, the CDR3 is TGTGCCAGTAGTCCCCGAGACAGAGCCTACGAGCAGTACTTC. V is TRBV19 and J is TRBJ2-7; the D gene is possibly TRBD1 (5 bases). The germline CDR1 and CDR2 sequences are LNHDA and SQIVND (reference sequence). The CDR3 length is 14 residues. V was cut by 5 bases and J by 2 bases, with 13 bases left in between. Combining the CDR3 with reference TRBV19 and TRBJ2-7 gives the whole variable domain DGGITQSPKYLFRKEGQNVTLSCEQNLNHDAMYWYRQDPGQGLRLIYYSQIVNDFQKGDIAEGYSVSREKKESFPLTVTSAQKNPTAFYLCASSPRDRAYEQYFGPGTRLTVT.

There are many counts of this clone. The chain is built from TRBV2 and TRBJ1-2; no firm D call. The CDR3 runs 14 residues. Trimming cost V 5 bases and J 0 bases, with 10 bases left between them. Germline lookup yields CDR1 SNHLY and CDR2 FYNNEI. The CDR3 nucleotides are TGTGCCAGCAGTTCTATCAGCGCTAACTATGGCTACACCTTC. This encodes CASSSISANYGYTF.